Detailed here is one TCR beta chain. The data were produced by immunoSEQ multiplex PCR, yet TCRdb's version contains in-frame clones alone and is incomplete. The sample lists fewer than 350,000 clones, more than 75% seen once, with just under 9% in the top ten. This entry belongs to a study of blood T cell repertoires in COVID-19. Study context: COVID-19 samples, acute and convalescent, were from the United States, Italy and Spain. In each case, the material was cDNA or gDNA derived from T cells, B-cell-depleted T cells, or PBMCs.

The germline V gene has CDR1 SGHAT and CDR2 FQNNGV. Deletions cut 3 bases from V and 1 base from J, with 9 bases between. This CDR3 is built from 14 residues. This sequence originates from a man aged 35 to 55 with active or convalescent COVID-19. Sequenced input: peripheral blood. The chain recombines TRBV11-2 with TRBJ1-1; D possibly corresponds to TRBD1 (6 bases). CDR3 sequence reads: CASSFRGWNTEAFF. The CDR3 DNA reads as TGTGCCAGCAGCTTCAGGGGTTGGAACACTGAAGCTTTCTTT.